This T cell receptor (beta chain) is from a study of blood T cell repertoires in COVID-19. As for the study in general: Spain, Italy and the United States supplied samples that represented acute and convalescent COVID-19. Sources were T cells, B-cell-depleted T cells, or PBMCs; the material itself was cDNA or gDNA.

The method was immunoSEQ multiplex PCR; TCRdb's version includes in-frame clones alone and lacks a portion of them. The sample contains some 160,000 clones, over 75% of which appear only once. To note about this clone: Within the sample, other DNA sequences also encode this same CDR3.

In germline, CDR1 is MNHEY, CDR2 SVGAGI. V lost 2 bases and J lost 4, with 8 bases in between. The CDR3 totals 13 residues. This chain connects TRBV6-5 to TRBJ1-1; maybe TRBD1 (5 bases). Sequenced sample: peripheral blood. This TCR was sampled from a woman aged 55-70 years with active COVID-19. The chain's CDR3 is CASSYRGGTEAFF. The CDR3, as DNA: TGTGCCAGCAGTTACCGGGGGGGCACTGAAGCTTTCTTT.